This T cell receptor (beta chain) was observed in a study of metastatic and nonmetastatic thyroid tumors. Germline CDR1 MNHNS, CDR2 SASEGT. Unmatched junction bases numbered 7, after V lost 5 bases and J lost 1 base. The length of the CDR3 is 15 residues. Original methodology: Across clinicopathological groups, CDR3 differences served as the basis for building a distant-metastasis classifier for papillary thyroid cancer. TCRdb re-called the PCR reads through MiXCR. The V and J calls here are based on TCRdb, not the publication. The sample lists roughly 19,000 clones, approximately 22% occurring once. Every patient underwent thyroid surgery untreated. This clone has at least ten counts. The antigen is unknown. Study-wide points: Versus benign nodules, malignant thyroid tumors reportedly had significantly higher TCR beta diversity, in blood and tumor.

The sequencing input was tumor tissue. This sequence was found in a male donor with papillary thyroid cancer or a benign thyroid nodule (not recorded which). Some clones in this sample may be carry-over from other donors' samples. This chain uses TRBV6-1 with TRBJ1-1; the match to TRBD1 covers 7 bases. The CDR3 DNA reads TGTGCCAGCAGTTTTGGCCGGGACAGGAACACTGAAGCTTTCTTT. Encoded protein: CASSFGRDRNTEAFF.